Below are 24 T cell receptor beta chains sequenced from a single sample in a study of CD8 T cells in ankylosing spondylitis. TCRdb itself ran the 5' RACE reads through MiXCR, one entry per CDR3 protein. Here the sample spans 30,000 to 45,000 distinct CDR3 sequences, around an eighth being singletons. Source material: synovial fluid, either unsorted or a sorted T cell fraction (not recorded which). These receptors all stem from a male donor with ankylosing spondylitis.

The V and J genes are TRBV6-5 and TRBJ2-7; TRBD1 is a possible D gene (6 bases). The V end was cut by 5 bases, the J end by 5 bases, with 10 bases between. Germline lookup yields CDR1 MNHEY and CDR2 SVGAGI. This CDR3 spans 12 amino acids. The CDR3 reads CASSTGLHEQYF. CDR3 DNA: TGTGCCAGCAGTACAGGGTTGCACGAGCAGTACTTC.

The chain links TRBV6-2 or TRBV6-3 to TRBJ2-1; D gene ambiguous. Germline CDR1 reads MNHEY; CDR2 reads SVGEGT. V lost 4 bases, J lost 5 bases, and 15 bases lay in between. This CDR3 has 15 residues. This CDR3 reads CASSSVNQPDNEQFF. Written as DNA, the CDR3 is TGTGCCAGCAGTTCCGTCAACCAGCCCGACAATGAGCAGTTCTTC.

This clonotype was found many times. The chain is built from TRBV28 and TRBJ2-7; no clear D. The length of the CDR3 is 13 residues. Germline CDR1 reads MDHEN; CDR2 reads SYDVKM. Deletions cut 6 bases from V and 5 bases from J, with 14 bases between. The CDR3 loop is CASSLTPNHEQYF. CDR3 in DNA: TGTGCCAGCAGCCTGACACCTAACCACGAGCAGTACTTC.

This clonotype was observed a few times. This chain links TRBV28 with TRBJ2-2, with TRBD2 matching 7 bases. Germline V gives CDR1 MDHEN, CDR2 SYDVKM. The CDR3 length is 15 residues. With V trimmed by 1 base and J by 5 bases, 4 bases remained unmatched. The CDR3: CASSLSAGWTGELFF. CDR3 DNA sequence: TGTGCCAGCAGTTTATCAGCGGGATGGACCGGGGAGCTGTTTTTT.

This clonotype was counted ten times or more. This rearrangement joins TRBV12-3 or TRBV12-4 to TRBJ1-5, with D perhaps matching TRBD1 (5 bases). This CDR3 has 13 residues. V was cut by 6 bases and J by 5 bases, with 11 bases left in between. Here the CDR3 reads CASSGGSDQPQHF. The CDR3 bases are TGTGCCAGCAGCGGGGGGAGTGATCAGCCCCAGCATTTT.

The chain carries TRBV4-3 and TRBJ2-7, with 12 bases fitting TRBD1. CDR1 is LGHNA and CDR2 is YSLEER in the germline V gene. V lost 3 bases to trimming and J lost 5 bases; unmatched junction nucleotides: 8. The CDR3 contains 16 residues. The DNA of the CDR3 is TGCGCCAGCAGCCAGGTGGTCGGGACAGGGGGCCACGAGCAGTACTTC. It translates to CASSQVVGTGGHEQYF.

This chain connects TRBV7-8 to TRBJ2-3, with 7 nucleotides matching TRBD1. The CDR3 is 16 residues long. The trim removed 6 bases at V and 5 bases at J, leaving 14 bases unmatched. Germline lookup yields CDR1 SGHVS and CDR2 FQNEAQ. This CDR3 is CASSPTGTVHGDTQYF. CDR3 nucleotides: TGTGCCAGCAGTCCAACCGGGACAGTCCACGGAGATACGCAGTATTTT.

In its sample, this clonotype was seen a few times. The J gene is TRBJ1-1, the V gene TRBV27; D is unresolved. The CDR3 length is 16 residues. V was trimmed by 5 bases and J by 0 bases, leaving 16 bases between them. Looked up from germline, CDR1 is MNHEY and CDR2 is SMNVEV (reference sequence). The CDR3 bases are TGTGCCAGCAGTACTCACCCAGGTAACATGAACACTGAAGCTTTCTTT. Translating gives CASSTHPGNMNTEAFF.

This clonotype was counted ten times or more. The chain is built from TRBV7-2 and TRBJ1-1, with D maybe TRBD1 (5 bases). Trimming shortened V by 0 bases and J by 1 base, and 21 bases separated the two germline ends. Germline assignment: CDR1 SGHTA and CDR2 FQGNSA. The CDR3 consists of 19 residues. The CDR3 DNA follows: TGTGCCAGCAGCTTAGCGGTGGCAGGGAATACAAGGAGGAACACTGAAGCTTTCTTT. Amino acids: CASSLAVAGNTRRNTEAFF.

The chain links TRBV12-3 or TRBV12-4 to TRBJ1-1; 10 bases are shared with TRBD1. The CDR3 covers 19 residues. J lost 2 bases, V lost 5 bases, and 17 bases had no gene match. CDR3 nucleotide sequence: TGTGCCAGCAGTCCCGGGACAGGGGTTTTGTTCCCGAAAAACACTGAAGCTTTCTTT. This encodes CASSPGTGVLFPKNTEAFF.

This clonotype was picked up a small number of times. V and J are TRBV7-9 and TRBJ2-7; unclear D gene. Germline assignment: CDR1 SEHNR and CDR2 FQNEAQ (reference sequence). The CDR3 has 14 residues. V dropped 1 base and J dropped 3 bases, with 10 bases sitting between them. For the CDR3, the DNA is TGTGCCAGCAGCTTAGTTTTAGGGTTCTACGAGCAGTACTTC. Protein: CASSLVLGFYEQYF.

This clonotype was detected many times. The gene calls are TRBV4-3 and TRBJ2-3, with 8 bases lining up with TRBD1. This CDR3 has 17 amino acids. V shed 0 bases and J 4 bases; nucleotides not matched to a gene: 9. Germline V gene data show CDR1 as LGHNA and CDR2 as YSLEER. The CDR3 sequence: CASSQEAWDRSPDTQYF. The DNA for the CDR3 is TGCGCCAGCAGCCAAGAGGCCTGGGACAGGTCCCCAGATACGCAGTATTTT.

Only a few counts were recorded for this clonotype. The rearrangement links TRBV5-6 to TRBJ1-2; the match to TRBD1 covers 8 bases. This CDR3 is built from 14 residues. The germline gives CDR1 SGHDT, CDR2 YYEEEE. The ends lost 1 base at V and 6 bases at J; junction bases unmatched: 5. The CDR3 spells CASSLWAGGNGYTF. CDR3 coding DNA: TGTGCCAGCAGCTTGTGGGCAGGGGGCAATGGCTACACCTTC. The variable domain in full, completed from reference TRBV5-6 and TRBJ1-2, reads DAGVTQSPTHLIKTRGQQVTLRCSPKSGHDTVSWYQQALGQGPQFIFQYYEEEERQRGNFPDRFSGHQFPNYSSELNVNALLLGDSALYLCASSLWAGGNGYTFGSGTRLTVV.

Comments on this clonotype: The junction and the germline gene differ at one end; a read error may be behind it. The CDR3 loop is CASSLALQGNQPQHF. The DNA of the CDR3 is TGTGCCAGCAGCTTGGCCCTCCAGGGCAACCAGCCCCAGCATTTT. The V call is TRBV5-5, the J call TRBJ1-5; D possibly corresponds to TRBD1 (5 bases). This CDR3 has 15 residues. Germline loops: CDR1 SGHKS, CDR2 YYEKEE (reference sequence).

In its sample, this clonotype was seen many times. The CDR3 protein is CASRLLLGTDTQYF. CDR3 bases: TGTGCCAGCAGACTTCTCCTGGGCACAGATACGCAGTATTTT. The chain employs TRBV27 and TRBJ2-3; the D is unclear. The CDR3 spans 14 residues. Germline assignment: CDR1 MNHEY and CDR2 SMNVEV (reference sequence). With 6 bases removed from V and 1 base from J, the gap between germline ends came to 11 bases.

This clonotype was detected many times. V is TRBV5-5 and J is TRBJ2-7; D call uncertain. The germline V and J ends were trimmed by 4 bases and 3 bases, with 17 bases remaining between them. The CDR3 contains 15 residues. Per germline, CDR1 SGHKS and CDR2 YYEKEE (reference sequence). CDR3 sequence reads: CASSPGRAFYYEQYF. The CDR3 bases are TGTGCCAGCAGCCCCGGCCGGGCCTTTTACTACGAGCAGTACTTC.

There are a few counts of this clonotype. V and J are TRBV11-1 and TRBJ2-1, with a weak D call TRBD1 (5 bases). Trimming took 1 base from V and 12 from J, leaving 16 bases between them. This CDR3 region has 14 residues. Germline assignment: CDR1 SGHAT and CDR2 FQDESV (reference sequence). CDR3 protein: CASSLVGTPGMQFF. The CDR3 coding sequence is TGTGCCAGCAGCTTAGTCGGCACACCAGGGATGCAGTTCTTC.

This clonotype was counted at least ten times. The chain joins TRBV7-2 to TRBJ2-7; D gene unclear. Germline CDR1 reads SGHTA; CDR2 reads FQGNSA. This CDR3 spans 15 amino acids. The V gene lost 5 bases and the J gene lost 3 bases, with 17 bases spanning the gap. The CDR3 DNA sequence: TGTGCCAGCAGCCCCATGAATCATCCGAACTACGAGCAGTACTTC. As protein: CASSPMNHPNYEQYF.

J is TRBJ2-7 and V is TRBV6-2 or TRBV6-3; TRBD2 aligns across 8 bases. Germline values: CDR1 MNHEY, CDR2 SVGEGT. V shed 7 bases and J 7 bases; nucleotides not matched to a gene: 15. The CDR3 sequence is 15 residues long. This CDR3 reads CASTTPPGGPGEQYF. CDR3 in DNA: TGTGCCAGCACCACACCCCCGGGAGGGCCTGGAGAGCAGTACTTC.

The chain recombines TRBV7-9 with TRBJ2-6; TRBD1 might be the D (6 bases). This CDR3 region has 17 residues. Germline V gene lookup returns CDR1 SEHNR and CDR2 FQNEAQ (reference sequence). The ends were cut back, 9 bases at V and 4 bases at J, with 22 bases in the middle. The CDR3 is CASPMKRGLSGANVLTF. CDR3 bases: TGTGCCAGTCCTATGAAGAGGGGGTTATCAGGGGCCAACGTCCTGACTTTC.

This clonotype was seen a handful of times. The rearrangement links TRBV27 to TRBJ2-1; 9 nucleotides align to TRBD2. V shed 3 bases, J shed 3 bases, and the junction held 3 bases outside the gene matches. CDR3 length: 15 residues. Germline CDR1 MNHEY, CDR2 SMNVEV (reference sequence). Here the CDR3 reads CASSFGLANYNEQFF. The CDR3 bases are TGTGCCAGCAGTTTCGGACTAGCGAACTACAATGAGCAGTTCTTC.

This chain links TRBV4-1 with TRBJ2-1; possibly TRBD2 for D (6 bases). The CDR3 is 14 residues long. The germline gives CDR1 MGHRA, CDR2 YSYEKL. Trimming cost V 1 base and J 5 bases, with 9 bases left between them. In DNA, the CDR3 is TGCGCCAGCAGCCAAGTGCGGGGAAACAATGAGCAGTTCTTC. Protein: CASSQVRGNNEQFF.

This clonotype was recorded at least ten times. This chain joins TRBV7-9 and TRBJ2-3; TRBD2 matches 11 bases. CDR3 size: 16 residues. Trimming cost V 2 bases and J 2 bases; bases outside gene matches: 3. Germline V lookup: CDR1 SEHNR, CDR2 FQNEAQ (reference sequence). CDR3 coding DNA: TGTGCCAGCAGCTTATCTAGCGGGGGGTCCACAGATACGCAGTATTTT. It is translated as CASSLSSGGSTDTQYF.

The CDR3 coding sequence is TGTGCCAGCAGCTTATTTCGACATCAGCGCACTAATGAAAAACTGTTTTTT. This encodes CASSLFRHQRTNEKLFF. The chain employs TRBV7-9 and TRBJ1-4; D uncertain. Germline CDR1 and CDR2: SEHNR and FQNEAQ (reference sequence). The V and J ends lost 2 bases and 2 bases respectively, with 15 bases between them. This CDR3 is 17 amino acids long.